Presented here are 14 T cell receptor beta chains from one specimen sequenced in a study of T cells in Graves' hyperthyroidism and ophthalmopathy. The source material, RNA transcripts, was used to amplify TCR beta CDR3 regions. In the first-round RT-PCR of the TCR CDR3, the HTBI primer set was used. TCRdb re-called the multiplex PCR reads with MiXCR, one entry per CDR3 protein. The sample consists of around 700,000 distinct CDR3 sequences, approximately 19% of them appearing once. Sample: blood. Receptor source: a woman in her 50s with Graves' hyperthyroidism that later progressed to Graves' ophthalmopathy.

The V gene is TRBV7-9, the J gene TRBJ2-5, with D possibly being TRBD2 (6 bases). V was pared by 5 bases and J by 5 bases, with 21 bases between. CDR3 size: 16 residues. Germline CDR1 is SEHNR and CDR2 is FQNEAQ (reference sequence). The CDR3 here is CASSDLPLGGGETQYF. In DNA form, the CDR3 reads TGTGCCAGCAGCGACCTCCCGTTGGGGGGTGGGGAGACCCAGTACTTC.

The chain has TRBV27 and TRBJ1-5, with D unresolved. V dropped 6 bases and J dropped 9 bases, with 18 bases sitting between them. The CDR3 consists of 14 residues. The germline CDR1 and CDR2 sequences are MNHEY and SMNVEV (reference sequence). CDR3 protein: CASSIDRVIPPQHF. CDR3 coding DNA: TGTGCCAGCAGCATAGACCGTGTAATACCGCCCCAGCATTTT.

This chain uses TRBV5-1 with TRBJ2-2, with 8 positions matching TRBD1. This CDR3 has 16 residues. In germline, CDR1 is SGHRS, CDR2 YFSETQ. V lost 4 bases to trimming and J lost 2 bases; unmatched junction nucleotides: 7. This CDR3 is CASSLLQGDNTGELFF. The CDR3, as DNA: TGCGCCAGCAGCCTTCTACAGGGGGATAACACCGGGGAGCTGTTTTTT.

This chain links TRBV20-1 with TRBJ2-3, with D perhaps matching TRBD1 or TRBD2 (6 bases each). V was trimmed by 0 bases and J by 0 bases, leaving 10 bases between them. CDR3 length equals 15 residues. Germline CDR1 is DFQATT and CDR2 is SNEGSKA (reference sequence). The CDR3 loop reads CSAREGAGSTDTQYF. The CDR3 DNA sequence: TGCAGTGCTAGAGAGGGGGCGGGGAGCACAGATACGCAGTATTTT.

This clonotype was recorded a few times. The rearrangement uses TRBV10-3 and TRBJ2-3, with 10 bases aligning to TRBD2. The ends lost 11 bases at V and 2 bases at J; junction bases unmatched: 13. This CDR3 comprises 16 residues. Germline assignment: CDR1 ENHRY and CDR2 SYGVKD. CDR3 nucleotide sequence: TGTGCCTCCCGAGGGGAAGGACTAGCGGACACAGATACGCAGTATTTT. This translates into CASRGEGLADTDTQYF.

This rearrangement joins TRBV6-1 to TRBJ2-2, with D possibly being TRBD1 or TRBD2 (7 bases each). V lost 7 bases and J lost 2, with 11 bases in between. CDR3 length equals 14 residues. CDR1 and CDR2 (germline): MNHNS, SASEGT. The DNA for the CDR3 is TGTGCCAGCACAGGGGGGGCCAACACCGGGGAGCTGTTTTTT. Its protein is CASTGGANTGELFF.

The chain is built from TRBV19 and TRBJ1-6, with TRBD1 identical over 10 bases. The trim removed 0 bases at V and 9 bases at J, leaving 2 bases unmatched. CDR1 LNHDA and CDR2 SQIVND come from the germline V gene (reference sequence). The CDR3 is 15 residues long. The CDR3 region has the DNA TGTGCCAGTAGTATAGAGACAGGGGGCTTTTCACCCCTCCACTTT. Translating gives CASSIETGGFSPLHF.

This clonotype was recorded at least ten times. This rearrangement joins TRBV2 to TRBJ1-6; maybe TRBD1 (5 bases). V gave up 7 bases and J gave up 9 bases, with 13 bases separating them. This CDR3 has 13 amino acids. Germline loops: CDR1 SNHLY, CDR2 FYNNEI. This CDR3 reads CASTTGGGSPLHF. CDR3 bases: TGTGCCAGCACTACAGGCGGGGGTTCACCCCTCCACTTT.

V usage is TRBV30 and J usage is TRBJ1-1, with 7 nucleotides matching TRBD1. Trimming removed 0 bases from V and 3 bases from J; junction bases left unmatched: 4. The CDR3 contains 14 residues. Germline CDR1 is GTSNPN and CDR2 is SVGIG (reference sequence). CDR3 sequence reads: CAWSVPGGDTEAFF. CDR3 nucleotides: TGTGCCTGGAGTGTGCCAGGGGGGGACACTGAAGCTTTCTTT.

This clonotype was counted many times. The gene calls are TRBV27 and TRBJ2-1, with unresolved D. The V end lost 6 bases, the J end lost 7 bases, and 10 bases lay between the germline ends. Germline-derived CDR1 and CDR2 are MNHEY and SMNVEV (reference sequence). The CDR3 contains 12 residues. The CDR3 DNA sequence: TGTGCCAGCAGCTTACTGGGGAATGAGCAGTTCTTC. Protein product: CASSLLGNEQFF.

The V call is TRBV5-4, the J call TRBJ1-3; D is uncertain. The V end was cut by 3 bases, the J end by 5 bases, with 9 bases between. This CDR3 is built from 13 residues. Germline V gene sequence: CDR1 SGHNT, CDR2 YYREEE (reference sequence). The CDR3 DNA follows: TGTGCCAGCAGCTCTCAGGACCGAAACACCATATATTTT. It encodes CASSSQDRNTIYF.

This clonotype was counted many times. The CDR3 spells CASSRMTGAKAFF. CDR3 DNA sequence: TGTGCCAGCAGCCGTATGACAGGTGCAAAAGCTTTCTTT. The chain recombines TRBV12-3 or TRBV12-4 with TRBJ1-1, with a tentative D call TRBD1 (6 bases). This CDR3 has 13 residues. The V end was cut by 6 bases, the J end by 9 bases, with 17 bases between.

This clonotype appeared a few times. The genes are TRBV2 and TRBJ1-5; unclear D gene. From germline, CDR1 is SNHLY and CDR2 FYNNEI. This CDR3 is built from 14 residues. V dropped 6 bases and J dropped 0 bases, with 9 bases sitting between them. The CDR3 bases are TGTGCCAGCAGGCCTCCGTATAGCAATCAGCCCCAGCATTTT. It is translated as CASRPPYSNQPQHF.

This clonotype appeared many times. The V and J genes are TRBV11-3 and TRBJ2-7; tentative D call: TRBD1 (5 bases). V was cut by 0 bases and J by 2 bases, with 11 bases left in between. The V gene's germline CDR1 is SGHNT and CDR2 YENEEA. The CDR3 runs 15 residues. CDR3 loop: CASSLDQGTPYEQYF. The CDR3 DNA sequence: TGTGCCAGCAGCTTAGATCAGGGTACGCCCTACGAGCAGTACTTC.